The 18 T cell receptor beta chains listed next were all sequenced from one sample in a study of read filtering for tumor transcriptome and immune sequencing. Molecular barcoded adaptors covering alpha/delta and beta/gamma chains were used on around 400 ng RNA. TCRdb re-called the reads with MiXCR, one entry per CDR3 protein. The table has 65,000 or so distinct CDR3 sequences, less than 20% seen once. Sample: a population of CD138-negative cells sorted from bone marrow. All receptors come from a donor aged 40 or older with multiple myeloma.

This clonotype was observed many times. The rearrangement joins TRBV20-1 to TRBJ2-5; D is unclear. The V gene's germline CDR1 is DFQATT and CDR2 SNEGSKA (reference sequence). This CDR3 contains 13 residues. The ends were cut back, 1 base at V and 6 bases at J, with 12 bases in the middle. DNA of the CDR3: TGCAGTGCTAGAGCGGCAGTAGGAAAGACCCAGTACTTC. This encodes CSARAAVGKTQYF.

This clonotype was seen ten or more times. The chain carries TRBV9 and TRBJ1-1; D unclear. The CDR3 runs to 14 residues. V dropped 3 bases and J dropped 1 base, with 10 bases sitting between them. Germline assignment: CDR1 SGDLS and CDR2 YYNGEE. For the CDR3, the DNA is TGTGCCAGCAGCGGAGGTAGGGCGAACACTGAAGCTTTCTTT. This translates into CASSGGRANTEAFF.

This chain connects TRBV30 to TRBJ1-2; D unclear. Germline V gene lookup returns CDR1 GTSNPN and CDR2 SVGIG (reference sequence). V was pared by 0 bases and J by 4 bases, with 9 bases between. The CDR3 extends over 13 amino acids. The CDR3 is CAWSVETFYGYTF. CDR3 bases: TGTGCCTGGAGTGTGGAGACGTTCTATGGCTACACCTTC.

The sample holds many counts of this clonotype. The rearrangement uses TRBV11-2 and TRBJ2-5; TRBD1 matches 8 bases. The germline CDR1 and CDR2 sequences are SGHAT and FQNNGV. V lost 3 bases and J lost 5; bases outside the gene matches: 17. The CDR3 length is 18 residues. The CDR3 nucleotides are TGTGCCAGCAGCTTCCCTCGGGGGACAGGCGCGAGGGAGGAGACCCAGTACTTC. Protein: CASSFPRGTGAREETQYF.

This clonotype was recorded many times. V gene TRBV18 combines with J gene TRBJ2-5, with TRBD2 matching 7 bases. V lost 8 bases to trimming and J lost 4 bases; unmatched junction nucleotides: 7. Germline assignment: CDR1 KGHSH and CDR2 LQKENI. This CDR3 has 13 residues. CDR3 coding DNA: TGTGCCAGCGCGCCAGGACTAGTAGAGACCCAGTACTTC. Its translation is CASAPGLVETQYF.

About this clonotype itself: Just one base apart from a much larger clone, this may be a read error. The chain is built from TRBV6-2 or TRBV6-3 and TRBJ2-2; possibly TRBD2 for D (6 bases). From germline, CDR1 is MNHEY and CDR2 SVGEGT. V was pared by 4 bases and J by 5 bases, with 8 bases between. The CDR3 runs 13 residues. DNA of the CDR3: TGTGCCAGCAGTTGGGACTTTACCGGGGAGCTGTTTTTT. It yields the protein CASSWDFTGELFF.

With regard to this clonotype: At one end the junction does not follow the germline gene, possibly because of a read error. The chain uses TRBV7-9 and TRBJ1-6; no firm D call. CDR3 length: 14 residues. Germline loops: CDR1 SEHNR, CDR2 FQNEAQ (reference sequence). The CDR3 DNA is TGTGCCAGCGGCTTAGCGAAACGGAATTCACCCCTCCACTTC. Protein sequence: CASGLAKRNSPLHF. Full variable domain (outside the CDR3, taken from reference TRBV7-9 and TRBJ1-6): DTGVSQNPRHKITKRGQNVTFRCDPISEHNRLYWYRQTLGQGPEFLTYFQNEAQLEKSRLLSDRFSAERPKGSFSTLEIQRTEQGDSAMYLCASGLAKRNSPLHFGNGTRLTVT.

This clonotype was counted ten times or more. V and J are TRBV5-4 and TRBJ2-2; D is unclear. V was pared by 2 bases and J by 6 bases, with 5 bases between. Germline V gene sequence: CDR1 SGHNT, CDR2 YYREEE (reference sequence). The CDR3 is 12 residues long. The CDR3 DNA reads as TGTGCCAGCAGCTTTAGACCCGGGGAGCTGTTTTTT. This encodes CASSFRPGELFF.

This clonotype was recorded many times. V gene TRBV7-3 combines with J gene TRBJ1-2; unclear D gene. Trimming stripped 5 bases from V and 1 base from J, with 20 bases between. This CDR3 is 17 amino acids long. Germline V gene sequence: CDR1 SGHTA, CDR2 FQGTGA. Here the CDR3 DNA reads TGTGCCAGCAGCCCTGGAGGGTCCGGCCCCCTTAACTATGGCTACACCTTC. Protein sequence: CASSPGGSGPLNYGYTF.

In this sample, this clonotype turned up many times. This rearrangement joins TRBV29-1 to TRBJ2-2; the D gene is possibly TRBD1 (5 bases). This CDR3 comprises 14 residues. Trimming left V 4 bases short and J 0 bases short, with 9 bases between. Per the germline V gene, CDR1 is SQVTM and CDR2 is ANQGSEA. CDR3 protein: CSVGGRTNTGELFF. The CDR3 DNA reads as TGCAGCGTTGGGGGCCGGACGAACACCGGGGAGCTGTTTTTT.

This clonotype has only a few counts. CDR3 residues: CASSSRQGSIGELFF. For the CDR3, the DNA is TGTGCCAGCAGCTCAAGACAGGGGTCTATCGGGGAGCTGTTTTTT. The chain recombines TRBV7-9 with TRBJ2-2; 8 bases match TRBD1. Unmatched junction bases numbered 8, after V lost 4 bases and J lost 7 bases. Germline CDR1 and CDR2: SEHNR and FQNEAQ (reference sequence). The CDR3 runs 15 residues. Complete variable domain (other parts from reference TRBV7-9 and TRBJ2-2): DTGVSQNPRHKITKRGQNVTFRCDPISEHNRLYWYRQTLGQGPEFLTYFQNEAQLEKSRLLSDRFSAERPKGSFSTLEIQRTEQGDSAMYLCASSSRQGSIGELFFGEGSRLTVL.

Turning to this clonotype: This may stem from a read error, because a much larger clone lies one nucleotide away. The chain combines TRBV9 with TRBJ2-7; perhaps TRBD1 as D (5 bases). Germline V gene sequence: CDR1 SGDLS, CDR2 YYNGEE. The CDR3 totals 14 residues. The CDR3 sequence: CASSVGTPSHEQYF. CDR3 bases: TGTGCCAGCAGCGTAGGGACACCCTCCCACGAGCAGTACTTC.

The chain employs TRBV11-2 and TRBJ2-5; D tentatively fits TRBD1 or TRBD2 (5 bases each). V was clipped by 4 bases and J by 2 bases, with 17 bases between them. The CDR3 runs to 16 residues. Germline V CDR1 and CDR2: SGHAT, FQNNGV. The CDR3 DNA is TGTGCCAGCAGCTCCGGGACGGCGGCTCCACAAGAGACCCAGTACTTC. It yields the protein CASSSGTAAPQETQYF.

This clonotype was detected a few times. The chain couples TRBV7-2 to TRBJ2-7; TRBD2 agrees at 10 bases. After removal of 3 bases from V and 4 bases from J, the junction contained 3 bases not matched to a gene. The CDR3 consists of 14 residues. Germline CDR1 SGHTA, CDR2 FQGNSA. The CDR3 DNA reads TGTGCCAGCAGCTTTCTAGCGGGAGAGTACGAGCAGTACTTC. Translated: CASSFLAGEYEQYF. Full variable domain (outside the CDR3, taken from reference TRBV7-2 and TRBJ2-7): GAGVSQSPSNKVTEKGKDVELRCDPISGHTALYWYRQSLGQGLEFLIYFQGNSAPDKSGLPSDRFSAERTGGSVSTLTIQRTQQEDSAVYLCASSFLAGEYEQYFGPGTRLTVT.

As regards this clonotype: Possible read error: a much larger clone is one base away. The gene calls are TRBV7-8 and TRBJ2-1; 9 nucleotides match TRBD1. Germline trimming cut 1 base from V and 9 bases from J; bases unmatched to any gene: 4. The CDR3 totals 14 residues. Germline V gene data show CDR1 as SGHVS and CDR2 as FQNEAQ. CDR3 DNA: TGTGCCAGCAGCTTAGGCGGGACAGGGTCTGAGCAGTTCTTC. It specifies CASSLGGTGSEQFF.

For this clonotype: This may be a read error, as it is one base from a much larger clone. This chain joins TRBV2 and TRBJ2-7; the D is unclear. With 4 bases removed from V and 3 bases from J, the gap between germline ends came to 7 bases. Germline CDR1 reads SNHLY; CDR2 reads FYNNEI. This CDR3 comprises 12 residues. Written as DNA, the CDR3 is TGTGCCAGCAGTGGATCTGGCTACGAGCAGTACTTC. As protein: CASSGSGYEQYF.

The rearrangement links TRBV13 to TRBJ2-7; 9 bases match TRBD2. J gave up 4 bases and V 5 bases, and 3 bases lay outside the gene matches. The CDR3 extends over 13 amino acids. Germline-derived CDR1 and CDR2 are PRHDT and FYEKMQ (reference sequence). CDR3 region: CASSPAGGYEQYF. CDR3 sequence (DNA): TGTGCCAGCAGCCCGGCGGGGGGGTACGAGCAGTACTTC.

This clonotype showed up many times. This chain uses TRBV21-1 with TRBJ2-7; the D segment call TRBD1 is taken from the table without a DNA check. TRBV21-1 is assigned pseudogene status. The CDR3 is 13 residues long. CDR3 coding DNA: TGTGCCAGCAGCCCGGACAGGAGCTACGAGCAGTACTTC. The encoded protein is CASSPDRSYEQYF.